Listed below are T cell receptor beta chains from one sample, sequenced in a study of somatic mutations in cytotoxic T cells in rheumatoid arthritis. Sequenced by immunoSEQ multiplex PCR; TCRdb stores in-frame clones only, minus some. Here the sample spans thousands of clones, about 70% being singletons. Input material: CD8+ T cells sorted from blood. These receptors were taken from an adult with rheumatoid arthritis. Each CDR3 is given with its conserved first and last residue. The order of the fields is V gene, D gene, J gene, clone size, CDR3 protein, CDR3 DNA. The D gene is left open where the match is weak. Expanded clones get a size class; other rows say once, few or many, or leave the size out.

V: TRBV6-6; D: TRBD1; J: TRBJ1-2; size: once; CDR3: CASSVVGGGYTF; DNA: TGTGCCAGCAGTGTCGTAGGGGGCGGCTACACCTTC
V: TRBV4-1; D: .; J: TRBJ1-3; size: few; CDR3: CASSQGGNTIYF; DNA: TGCGCCAGCAGCCAAGGAGGTAACACCATATATTTT
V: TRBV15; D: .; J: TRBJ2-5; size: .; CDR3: CATSRTPEVKETQYF; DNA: TGTGCCACCAGTAGAACCCCGGAGGTAAAAGAGACCCAGTACTTC
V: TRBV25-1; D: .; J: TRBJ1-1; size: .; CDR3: CASSPWRMNTEAFF; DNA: TGTGCCAGCAGTCCGTGGCGGATGAACACTGAAGCTTTCTTT
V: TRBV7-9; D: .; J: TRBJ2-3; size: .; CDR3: CASSTGGTDTQYF; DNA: TGTGCCAGCAGCACGGGCGGCACAGATACGCAGTATTTT
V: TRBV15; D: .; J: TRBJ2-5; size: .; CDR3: CATLALYPQETQYF; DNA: TGTGCCACCCTTGCACTCTACCCCCAAGAGACCCAGTACTTC
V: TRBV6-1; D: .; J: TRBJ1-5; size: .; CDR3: CASSEEHSWYSNQPQHF; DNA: TGTGCCAGCAGTGAAGAACACAGTTGGTATAGCAATCAGCCCCAGCATTTT
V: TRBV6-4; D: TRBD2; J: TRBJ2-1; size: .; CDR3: CASRTSGGDYNEQFF; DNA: TGTGCCAGCAGGACTAGCGGGGGGGACTACAATGAGCAGTTCTTC
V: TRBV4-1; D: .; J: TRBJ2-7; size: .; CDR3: CASSQGGDEQYF; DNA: TGCGCCAGCAGCCAAGGGGGGGACGAGCAGTACTTC
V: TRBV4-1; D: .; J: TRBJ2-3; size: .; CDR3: CASSQVSGSTDTQYF; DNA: TGCGCCAGCAGCCAAGTGAGCGGGAGCACAGATACGCAGTATTTT
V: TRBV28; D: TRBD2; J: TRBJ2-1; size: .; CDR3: CASSWEAGGKNEQFF; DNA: TGTGCCAGCAGTTGGGAAGCGGGAGGGAAAAATGAGCAGTTCTTC
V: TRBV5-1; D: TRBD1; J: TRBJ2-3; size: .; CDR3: CASSLLGQGASLGGQYF; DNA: TGCGCCAGCAGCTTGTTGGGACAGGGGGCCTCCCTTGGTGGGCAGTATTTT
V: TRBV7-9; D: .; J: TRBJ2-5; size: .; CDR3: CASSLAISWETQYF; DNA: TGTGCCAGCAGCTTAGCAATTAGCTGGGAGACCCAGTACTTC
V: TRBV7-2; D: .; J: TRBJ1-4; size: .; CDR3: CASSWVRNEKLFF; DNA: TGTGCCAGCAGCTGGGTCAGGAATGAAAAACTGTTTTTT
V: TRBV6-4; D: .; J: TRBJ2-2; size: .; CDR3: CASSSGGAGELFF; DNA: TGTGCCAGCAGTTCCGGGGGCGCCGGGGAGCTGTTTTTT
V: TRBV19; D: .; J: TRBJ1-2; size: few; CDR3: CASSFLSGDYVYGYTF; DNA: TGTGCCAGTAGCTTCCTTTCGGGAGACTATGTCTATGGCTACACCTTC
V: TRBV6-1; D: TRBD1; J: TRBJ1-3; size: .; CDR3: CASNPDRGLGNTIYF; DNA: TGTGCCAGCAACCCGGACAGGGGGCTAGGAAACACCATATATTTT
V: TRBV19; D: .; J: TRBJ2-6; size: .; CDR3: CASSIGGSTSGANVLTF; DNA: TGTGCCAGTAGTATAGGAGGGTCGACCTCTGGGGCCAACGTCCTGACTTTC
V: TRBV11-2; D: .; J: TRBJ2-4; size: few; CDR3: CASSFANIQYF; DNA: TGTGCCAGCAGCTTTGCAAACATTCAGTACTTC
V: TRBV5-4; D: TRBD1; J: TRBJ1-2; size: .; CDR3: CASSLGDRGPAYGYTF; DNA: TGTGCCAGCAGCTTGGGGGACAGGGGGCCTGCCTATGGCTACACCTTC
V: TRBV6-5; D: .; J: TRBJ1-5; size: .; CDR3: CASSAWWEGGQPQHF; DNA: TGTGCCAGCAGTGCCTGGTGGGAGGGGGGTCAGCCCCAGCATTTT
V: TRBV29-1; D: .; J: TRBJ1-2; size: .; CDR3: CSGSLKGAPGGYTF; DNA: TGCAGCGGCTCCCTCAAAGGGGCCCCCGGGGGCTACACCTTC
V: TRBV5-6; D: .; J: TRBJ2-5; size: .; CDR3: CASSLGYNQETQYF; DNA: TGTGCCAGCAGCTTGGGGTATAACCAAGAGACCCAGTACTTC